This TCR beta chain stems from a study of T cell repertoires in cytomegalovirus infection. Germline values: CDR1 LGHNA, CDR2 YNFKEQ. Trimming left V 1 base short and J 0 bases short, with 4 bases between. CDR3 length equals 15 residues. A single record per CDR3 protein comes from TCRdb applying MiXCR to the reads. The sample records around 440,000 distinct CDR3 sequences, approximately 10% being singletons. This clonotype was counted many times. Sequencing was carried out using PBMCs. The chain joins TRBV4-2 to TRBJ2-6; D gene unclear. This clonotype was sampled from a human donor in good health (CMV status not recorded). Some clones in this sample may be carry-over from other donors' samples. The CDR3 sequence: CASSQAVSGANVLTF. The CDR3 DNA reads TGTGCCAGCAGCCAAGCGGTCTCTGGGGCCAACGTCCTGACTTTC.